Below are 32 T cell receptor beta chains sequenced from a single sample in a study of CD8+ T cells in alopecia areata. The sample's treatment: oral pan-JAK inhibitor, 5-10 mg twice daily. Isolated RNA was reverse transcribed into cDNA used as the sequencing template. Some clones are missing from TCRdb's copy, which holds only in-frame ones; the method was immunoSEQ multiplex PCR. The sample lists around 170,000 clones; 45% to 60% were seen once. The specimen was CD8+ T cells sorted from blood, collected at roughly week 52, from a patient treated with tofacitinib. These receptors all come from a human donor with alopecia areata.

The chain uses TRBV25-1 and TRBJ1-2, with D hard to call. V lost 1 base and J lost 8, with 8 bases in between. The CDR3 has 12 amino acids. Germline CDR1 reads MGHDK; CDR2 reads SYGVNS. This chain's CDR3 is CASSEFGGGYTF. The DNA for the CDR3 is TGTGCCAGCAGTGAATTTGGTGGGGGCTACACCTTC.

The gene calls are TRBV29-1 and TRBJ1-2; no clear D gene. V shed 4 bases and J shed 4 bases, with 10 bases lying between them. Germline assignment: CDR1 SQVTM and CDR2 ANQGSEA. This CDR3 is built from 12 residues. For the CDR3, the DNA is TGCAGCGTTGGAGAATACGGCTATGGCTACACCTTC. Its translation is CSVGEYGYGYTF.

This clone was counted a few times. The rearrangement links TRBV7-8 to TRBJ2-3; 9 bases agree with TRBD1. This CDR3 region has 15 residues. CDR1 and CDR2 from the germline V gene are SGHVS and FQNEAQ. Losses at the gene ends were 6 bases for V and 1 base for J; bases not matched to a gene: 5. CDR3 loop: CASSWDRDGTDTQYF. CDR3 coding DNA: TGTGCCAGCAGTTGGGACAGGGACGGCACAGATACGCAGTATTTT.

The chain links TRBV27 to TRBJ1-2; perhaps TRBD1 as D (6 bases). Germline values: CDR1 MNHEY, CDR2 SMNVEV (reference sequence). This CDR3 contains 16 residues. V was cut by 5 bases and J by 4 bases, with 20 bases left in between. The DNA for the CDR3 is TGTGCCAGCAGTCCCGACATAAGGACAGCCCGCTATGGCTACACCTTC. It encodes CASSPDIRTARYGYTF.

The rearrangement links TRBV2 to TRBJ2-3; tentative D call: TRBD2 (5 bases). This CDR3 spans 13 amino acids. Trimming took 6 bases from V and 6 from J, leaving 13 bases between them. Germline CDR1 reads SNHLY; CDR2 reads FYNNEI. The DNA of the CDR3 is TGTGCCAGCAGCCCAAACTTAGCGGATACGCAGTATTTT. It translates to CASSPNLADTQYF.

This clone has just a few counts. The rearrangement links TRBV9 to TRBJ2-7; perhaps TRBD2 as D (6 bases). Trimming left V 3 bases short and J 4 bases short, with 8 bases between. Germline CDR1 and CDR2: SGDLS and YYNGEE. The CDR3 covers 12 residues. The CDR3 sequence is CASSGGTYEQYF. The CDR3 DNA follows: TGTGCCAGCAGCGGAGGGACTTACGAGCAGTACTTC.

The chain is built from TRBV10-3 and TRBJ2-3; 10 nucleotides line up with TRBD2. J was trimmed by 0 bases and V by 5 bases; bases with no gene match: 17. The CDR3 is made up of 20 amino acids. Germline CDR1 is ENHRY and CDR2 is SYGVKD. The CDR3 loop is CAISFPERSLAGVSTDTQYF. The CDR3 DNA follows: TGTGCCATCAGTTTCCCCGAGCGGTCCCTAGCGGGAGTTAGCACAGATACGCAGTATTTT.

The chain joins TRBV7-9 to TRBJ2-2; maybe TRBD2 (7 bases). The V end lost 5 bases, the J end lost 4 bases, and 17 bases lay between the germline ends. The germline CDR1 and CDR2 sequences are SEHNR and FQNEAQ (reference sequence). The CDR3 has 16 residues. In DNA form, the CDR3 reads TGTGCCAGCAGCCCCTTGGCGGGGGCCAGCACCGGGGAGCTGTTTTTT. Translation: CASSPLAGASTGELFF.

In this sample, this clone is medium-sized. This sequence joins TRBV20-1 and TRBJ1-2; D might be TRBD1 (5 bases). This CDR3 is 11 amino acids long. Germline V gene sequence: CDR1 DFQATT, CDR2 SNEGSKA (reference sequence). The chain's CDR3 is CRAGAGYGYTF. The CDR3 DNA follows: TGCAGGGCCGGGGCAGGCTATGGCTACACCTTC.

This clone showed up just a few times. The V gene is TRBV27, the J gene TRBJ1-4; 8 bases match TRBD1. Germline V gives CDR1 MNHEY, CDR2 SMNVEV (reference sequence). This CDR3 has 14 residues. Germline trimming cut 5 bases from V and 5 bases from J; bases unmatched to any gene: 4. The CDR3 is CASSRTGSNEKLFF. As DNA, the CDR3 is TGTGCCAGCAGTCGGACAGGGAGCAATGAAAAACTGTTTTTT.

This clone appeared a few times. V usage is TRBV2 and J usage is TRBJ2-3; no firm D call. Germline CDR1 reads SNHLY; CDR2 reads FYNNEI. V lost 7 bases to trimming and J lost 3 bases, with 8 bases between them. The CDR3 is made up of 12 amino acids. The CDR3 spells CASIKETDTQYF. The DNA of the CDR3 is TGTGCCAGCATTAAGGAAACAGATACGCAGTATTTT.

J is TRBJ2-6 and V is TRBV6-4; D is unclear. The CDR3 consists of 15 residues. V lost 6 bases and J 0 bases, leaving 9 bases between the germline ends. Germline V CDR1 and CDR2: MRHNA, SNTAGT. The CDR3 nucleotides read TGTGCCAGCAGAACAACCCGCTCTGGGGCCAACGTCCTGACTTTC. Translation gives CASRTTRSGANVLTF.

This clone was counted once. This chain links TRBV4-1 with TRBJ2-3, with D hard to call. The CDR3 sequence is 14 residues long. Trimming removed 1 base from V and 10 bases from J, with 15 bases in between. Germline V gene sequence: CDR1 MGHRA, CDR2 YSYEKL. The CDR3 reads CASSQGPAGEAQYF. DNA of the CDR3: TGCGCCAGCAGCCAAGGCCCAGCCGGTGAAGCGCAGTATTTT.

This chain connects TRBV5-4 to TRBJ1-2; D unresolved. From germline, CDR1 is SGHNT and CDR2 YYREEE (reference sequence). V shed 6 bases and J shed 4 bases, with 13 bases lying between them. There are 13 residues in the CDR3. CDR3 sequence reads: CASTSLEGYGYTF. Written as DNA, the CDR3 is TGTGCCAGCACCTCCCTCGAGGGCTATGGCTACACCTTC.

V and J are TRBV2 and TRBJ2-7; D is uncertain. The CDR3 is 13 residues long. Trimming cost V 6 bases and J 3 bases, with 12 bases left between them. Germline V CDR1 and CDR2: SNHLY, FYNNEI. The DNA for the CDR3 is TGTGCCAGCAGGGGTGGTTGGGGCTACGAGCAGTACTTC. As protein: CASRGGWGYEQYF.

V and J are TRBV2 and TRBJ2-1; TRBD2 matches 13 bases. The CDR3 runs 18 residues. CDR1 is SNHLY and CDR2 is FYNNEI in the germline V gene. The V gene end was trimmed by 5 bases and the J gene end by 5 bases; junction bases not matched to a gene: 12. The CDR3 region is CASSPPGLAGPRDNEQFF. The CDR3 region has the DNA TGTGCCAGCAGTCCTCCGGGACTAGCGGGGCCACGCGACAATGAGCAGTTCTTC.

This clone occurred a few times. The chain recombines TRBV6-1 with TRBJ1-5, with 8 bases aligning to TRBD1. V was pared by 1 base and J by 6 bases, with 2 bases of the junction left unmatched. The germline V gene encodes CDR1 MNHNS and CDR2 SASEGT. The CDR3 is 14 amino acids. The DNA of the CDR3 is TGTGCCAGCAGTGAAGGGACAGGGAGTCAGCCCCAGCATTTT. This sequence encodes CASSEGTGSQPQHF.

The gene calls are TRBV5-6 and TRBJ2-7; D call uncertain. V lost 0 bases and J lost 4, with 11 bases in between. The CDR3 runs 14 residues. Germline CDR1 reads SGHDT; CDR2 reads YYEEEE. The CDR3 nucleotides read TGTGCCAGCAGCTTGGATGCTATGGGGTACGAGCAGTACTTC. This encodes CASSLDAMGYEQYF.

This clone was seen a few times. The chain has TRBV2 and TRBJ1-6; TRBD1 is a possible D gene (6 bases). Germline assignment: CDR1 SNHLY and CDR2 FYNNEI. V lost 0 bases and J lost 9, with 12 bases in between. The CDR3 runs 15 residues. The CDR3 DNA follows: TGTGCCAGCAGTGAAGCCAGGGGATCAGCTTCACCCCTCCACTTT. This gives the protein CASSEARGSASPLHF.

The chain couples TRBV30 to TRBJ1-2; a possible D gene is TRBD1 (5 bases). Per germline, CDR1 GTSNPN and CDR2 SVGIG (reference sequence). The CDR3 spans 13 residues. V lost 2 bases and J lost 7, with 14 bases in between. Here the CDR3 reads CAWSSDSRGGYTF. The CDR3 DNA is TGTGCCTGGAGTTCTGACAGTCGGGGTGGCTACACCTTC.

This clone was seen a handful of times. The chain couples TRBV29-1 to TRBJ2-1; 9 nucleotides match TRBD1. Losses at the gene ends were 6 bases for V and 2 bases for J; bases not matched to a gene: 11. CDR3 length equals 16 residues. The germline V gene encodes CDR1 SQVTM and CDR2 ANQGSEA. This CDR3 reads CSVDTSGTGTYNEQFF. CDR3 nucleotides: TGCAGCGTCGACACCTCCGGGACAGGGACCTACAATGAGCAGTTCTTC.

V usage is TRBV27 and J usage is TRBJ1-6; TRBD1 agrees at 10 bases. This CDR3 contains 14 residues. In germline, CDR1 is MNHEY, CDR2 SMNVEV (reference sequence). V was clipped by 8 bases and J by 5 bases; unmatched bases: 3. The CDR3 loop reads CASSGTGDNSPLHF. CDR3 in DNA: TGTGCCAGCTCCGGGACAGGGGATAATTCACCCCTCCACTTT.

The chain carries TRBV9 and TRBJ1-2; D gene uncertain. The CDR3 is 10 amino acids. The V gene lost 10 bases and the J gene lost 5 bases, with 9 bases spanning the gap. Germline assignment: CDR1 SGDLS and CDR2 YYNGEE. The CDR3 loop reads CACPHYGYTF. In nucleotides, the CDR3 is TGTGCCTGCCCTCATTATGGCTACACCTTC. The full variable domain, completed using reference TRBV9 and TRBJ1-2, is DSGVTQTPKHLITATGQRVTLRCSPRSGDLSVYWYQQSLDQGLQFLIQYYNGEERAKGNILERFSAQQFPDLHSELNLSSLELGDSALYFCACPHYGYTFGSGTRLTVV.

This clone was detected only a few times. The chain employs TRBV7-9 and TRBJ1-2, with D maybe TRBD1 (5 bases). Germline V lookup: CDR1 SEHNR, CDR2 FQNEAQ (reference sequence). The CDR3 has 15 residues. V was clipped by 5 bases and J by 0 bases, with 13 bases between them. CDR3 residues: CASSVGRIANYGYTF. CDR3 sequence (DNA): TGTGCCAGCAGCGTGGGACGAATAGCTAACTATGGCTACACCTTC.

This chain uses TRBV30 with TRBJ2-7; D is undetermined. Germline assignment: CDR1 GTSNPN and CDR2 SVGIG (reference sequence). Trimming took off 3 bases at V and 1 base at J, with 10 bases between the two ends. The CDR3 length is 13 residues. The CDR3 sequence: CAWSDGGSYEQYF. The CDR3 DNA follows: TGTGCCTGGAGCGACGGCGGTTCCTACGAGCAGTACTTC.

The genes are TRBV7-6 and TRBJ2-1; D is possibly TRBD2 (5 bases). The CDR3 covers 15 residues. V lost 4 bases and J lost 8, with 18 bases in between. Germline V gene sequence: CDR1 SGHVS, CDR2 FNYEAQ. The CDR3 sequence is CASSWSGGSGDEQFF. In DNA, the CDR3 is TGTGCCAGCAGCTGGAGCGGAGGATCAGGCGATGAGCAGTTCTTC.

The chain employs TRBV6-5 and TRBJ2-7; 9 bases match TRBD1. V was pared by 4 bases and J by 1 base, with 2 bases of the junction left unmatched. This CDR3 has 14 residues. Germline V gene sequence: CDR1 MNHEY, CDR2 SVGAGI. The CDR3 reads CASSWGQGSYEQYF. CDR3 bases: TGTGCCAGCAGTTGGGGACAGGGATCCTACGAGCAGTACTTC.

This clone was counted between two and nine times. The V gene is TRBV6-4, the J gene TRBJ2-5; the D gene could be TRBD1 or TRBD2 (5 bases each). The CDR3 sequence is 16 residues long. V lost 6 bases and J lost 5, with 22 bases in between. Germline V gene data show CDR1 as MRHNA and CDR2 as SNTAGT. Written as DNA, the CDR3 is TGTGCCAGCAGCCCCGAGGGGCACTCGGGTGTGGAGACCCAGTACTTC. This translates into CASSPEGHSGVETQYF.

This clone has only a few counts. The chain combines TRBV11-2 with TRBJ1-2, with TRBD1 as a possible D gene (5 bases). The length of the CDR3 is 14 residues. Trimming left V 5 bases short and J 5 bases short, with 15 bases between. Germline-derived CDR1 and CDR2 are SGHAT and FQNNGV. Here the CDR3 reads CASSPGTDLYGYTF. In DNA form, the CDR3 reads TGTGCCAGCAGCCCCGGGACGGATCTATATGGCTACACCTTC.

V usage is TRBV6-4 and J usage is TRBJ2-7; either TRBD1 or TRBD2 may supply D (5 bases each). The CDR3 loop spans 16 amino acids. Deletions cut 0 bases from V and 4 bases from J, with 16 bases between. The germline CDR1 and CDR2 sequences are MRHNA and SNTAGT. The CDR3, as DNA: TGTGCCAGCAGTGACTCAGCAGCAGGGAGATGGTACGAGCAGTACTTC. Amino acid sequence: CASSDSAAGRWYEQYF.

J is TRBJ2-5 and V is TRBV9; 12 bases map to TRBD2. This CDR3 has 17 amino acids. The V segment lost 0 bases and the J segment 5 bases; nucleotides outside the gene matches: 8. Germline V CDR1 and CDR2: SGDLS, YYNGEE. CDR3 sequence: CASSVEGGLAGLETQYF. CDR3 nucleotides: TGTGCCAGCAGCGTAGAGGGTGGACTAGCGGGGCTGGAGACCCAGTACTTC.

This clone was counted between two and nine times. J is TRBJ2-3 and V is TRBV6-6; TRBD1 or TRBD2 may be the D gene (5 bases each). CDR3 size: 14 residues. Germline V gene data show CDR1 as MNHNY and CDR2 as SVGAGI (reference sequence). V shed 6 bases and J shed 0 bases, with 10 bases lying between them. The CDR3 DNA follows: TGTGCCAGCAGAGGGGACGGTAGCACAGATACGCAGTATTTT. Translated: CASRGDGSTDTQYF.